Each of the 31 T cell receptor beta chains below was sequenced from the same sample in a study of a mutant IDH1 vaccine in newly diagnosed glioma. Time point of the sample: week 35, safety follow-up. One vaccine dose held 300 ug of mutant IDH1 20-mer peptide and came with topical imiquimod. Their cognate antigens are unknown. Profiling relied on immunoSEQ multiplex PCR, and the TCRdb table lists in-frame clones only, not all of them. Of 26,000 or so clones in the sample, roughly 85% are singletons; the top ten hold around 31%. The sequenced sample was PBMCs, obtained from a glioma patient whose treatment included an IDH1 peptide vaccine. All receptors derive from a young man with glioma.

This chain joins TRBV6-5 and TRBJ1-2; 7 bases map to TRBD1. Germline loops: CDR1 MNHEY, CDR2 SVGAGI. V was pared by 7 bases and J by 3 bases, with 8 bases of the junction left unmatched. The CDR3 runs 14 residues. CDR3 sequence (DNA): TGTGCCAGCATGGAAGGGGGCTCGGACTATGGCTACACCTTC. Encoded protein: CASMEGGSDYGYTF.

V usage is TRBV4-2 and J usage is TRBJ2-7, with unresolved D. The CDR3 consists of 15 residues. Trimming left V 1 base short and J 5 bases short, with 15 bases between. Germline loops: CDR1 LGHNA, CDR2 YNFKEQ. The CDR3 coding sequence is TGTGCCAGCAGCCAAGTAAAGGGAACATTTGACGAGCAGTACTTC. It is translated as CASSQVKGTFDEQYF.

The chain links TRBV5-8 to TRBJ2-1, with a possible D match to TRBD1 (5 bases). V lost 5 bases and J 6 bases, leaving 18 bases between the germline ends. The germline CDR1 and CDR2 sequences are SGHTS and YDEGEE. CDR3 length equals 15 residues. The CDR3 loop is CASRLWQGVSNEQFF. In DNA form, the CDR3 reads TGTGCCAGCAGGTTGTGGCAGGGTGTGAGCAATGAGCAGTTCTTC.

The chain has TRBV5-4 and TRBJ2-6, with 11 bases matching TRBD2. The germline V gene has CDR1 SGHNT and CDR2 YYREEE (reference sequence). V lost 5 bases and J lost 0; bases outside the gene matches: 10. This CDR3 is built from 19 residues. The CDR3 sequence is CASRSIAGGPSSGANVLTF. Written as DNA, the CDR3 is TGTGCCAGCAGATCTATAGCGGGAGGGCCTTCCTCTGGGGCCAACGTCCTGACTTTC.

The rearrangement links TRBV30 to TRBJ2-2; D gene ambiguous. The CDR3 sequence is 16 residues long. V shed 0 bases and J shed 0 bases, with 11 bases lying between them. The germline V gene encodes CDR1 GTSNPN and CDR2 SVGIG (reference sequence). DNA for the CDR3: TGTGCCTGGAGTGTATCCTGGTCGGCGAACACCGGGGAGCTGTTTTTT. Protein: CAWSVSWSANTGELFF.

The CDR3 spells CASSQRAAAEQYF. In DNA form, the CDR3 reads TGTGCCAGCAGCCAAAGAGCGGCCGCCGAGCAGTACTTC. The chain links TRBV14 to TRBJ2-7; tentatively, D is TRBD2 (5 bases). Germline V lookup: CDR1 SGHDN, CDR2 FVKESK. V was trimmed by 2 bases and J by 6 bases, leaving 11 bases between them. The CDR3 loop spans 13 amino acids.

This clone was detected only once. V is TRBV10-1 and J is TRBJ1-2; possibly TRBD1 for D (5 bases). Germline V gene sequence: CDR1 WNHNN, CDR2 SYGVQD (reference sequence). This CDR3 is built from 12 residues. V dropped 3 bases and J dropped 14 bases, with 16 bases sitting between them. As DNA, the CDR3 is TGCGCCAGCAGTGACGGGGACCCTATTTTAACCTTC. Its translation is CASSDGDPILTF.

The gene calls are TRBV11-2 and TRBJ2-2; D may be TRBD1 or TRBD2 (6 bases each). With 6 bases removed from V and 6 bases from J, the gap between germline ends came to 17 bases. CDR1 and CDR2 from the germline V gene are SGHAT and FQNNGV. This CDR3 is built from 15 residues. The CDR3 sequence: CASRLPGAGAGELFF. DNA of the CDR3: TGTGCCAGCAGGCTCCCGGGGGCCGGTGCCGGGGAGCTGTTTTTT.

The CDR3 protein is CASSMGRGGEAFF. CDR3 nucleotide sequence: TGTGCCAGTAGTATGGGACGTGGGGGCGAAGCTTTCTTT. V gene TRBV19 combines with J gene TRBJ1-1; tentative D call: TRBD1 (6 bases). Germline CDR1 and CDR2: LNHDA and SQIVND (reference sequence). The CDR3 runs to 13 residues. The V end lost 3 bases, the J end lost 8 bases, and 13 bases lay between the germline ends.

The chain links TRBV6-1 to TRBJ2-5; the D is unclear. This CDR3 has 13 residues. CDR1 and CDR2 (germline): MNHNS, SASEGT. Deletions cut 9 bases from V and 4 bases from J, with 15 bases between. CDR3 DNA: TGTGCCAGTGTATTTATGGGTGGAGAGACCCAGTACTTC. Encoded protein: CASVFMGGETQYF.

J is TRBJ2-3 and V is TRBV30; no clear D. The CDR3 consists of 11 residues. Trimming cost V 3 bases and J 5 bases, with 6 bases left between them. Germline CDR1 and CDR2: GTSNPN and SVGIG (reference sequence). In nucleotides, the CDR3 is TGTGCCTGGAGAAGGGAAGATACGCAGTATTTT. Its protein product is CAWRREDTQYF.

This clone appeared once. The chain joins TRBV5-1 to TRBJ2-1; D not certain. CDR3 size: 14 residues. Germline V gives CDR1 SGHRS, CDR2 YFSETQ. V was shortened by 0 bases and J by 10 bases, with 14 bases between the two germline ends. The DNA of the CDR3 is TGCGCCAGCAGCTTGGAGCCCGGCACCATGGAGCAGTTCTTC. It translates to CASSLEPGTMEQFF.

The chain carries TRBV9 and TRBJ1-4; tentative D call: TRBD1 (6 bases). Trimming left V 1 base short and J 0 bases short, with 10 bases between. Germline CDR1 and CDR2: SGDLS and YYNGEE. This CDR3 is 16 amino acids long. CDR3 sequence reads: CASSVREGATNEKLFF. CDR3 sequence (DNA): TGTGCCAGCAGCGTACGAGAGGGGGCAACTAATGAAAAACTGTTTTTT.

The J gene is TRBJ1-3, the V gene TRBV11-2; no clear D gene. Looked up from germline, CDR1 is SGHAT and CDR2 is FQNNGV. This CDR3 is built from 13 residues. V lost 2 bases, J lost 1 base, and 3 bases lay in between. Here the CDR3 DNA reads TGTGCCAGCAGCTTATTTTCTGGAAACACCATATATTTT. Translation: CASSLFSGNTIYF.

V is TRBV7-6 and J is TRBJ1-3; TRBD1 might be the D (5 bases). Germline loops: CDR1 SGHVS, CDR2 FNYEAQ. The CDR3 runs 14 residues. V lost 5 bases to trimming and J lost 8 bases, with 16 bases between them. Here the CDR3 DNA reads TGTGCCAGCAGCGTAGGCCGAGGAGGGGACACCATATATTTT. Its protein is CASSVGRGGDTIYF.

Here the CDR3 reads CASSTGLRIETQYF. The CDR3 nucleotides read TGTGCCAGCAGTACGGGACTACGAATAGAGACCCAGTACTTC. The chain couples TRBV6-6 to TRBJ2-5; the match to TRBD2 covers 7 bases. V was clipped by 5 bases and J by 4 bases; unmatched bases: 7. The CDR3 extends over 14 amino acids. The germline V gene has CDR1 MNHNY and CDR2 SVGAGI (reference sequence).

The rearrangement uses TRBV9 and TRBJ2-2; possible D gene TRBD1, 5 bases. V was trimmed by 8 bases and J by 0 bases, leaving 11 bases between them. CDR1 and CDR2 (germline): SGDLS, YYNGEE. This CDR3 has 14 residues. Here the CDR3 DNA reads TGTGCCAGTCAGGGCACCTCGAACACCGGGGAGCTGTTTTTT. It is translated as CASQGTSNTGELFF.

The V and J genes are TRBV15 and TRBJ2-7; possibly TRBD1 for D (6 bases). Trimming shortened V by 5 bases and J by 3 bases, and 17 bases separated the two germline ends. CDR3 length: 15 residues. The germline CDR1 and CDR2 sequences are LNHNV and YYDKDF (reference sequence). The CDR3 DNA sequence: TGTGCCACCAGCGACCAGACAGGAAGCTACTACGAGCAGTACTTC. Translation gives CATSDQTGSYYEQYF. Combining the CDR3 with reference TRBV15 and TRBJ2-7 gives the whole variable domain DAMVIQNPRYQVTQFGKPVTLSCSQTLNHNVMYWYQQKSSQAPKLLFHYYDKDFNNEADTPDNFQSRRPNTSFCFLDIRSPGLGDTAMYLCATSDQTGSYYEQYFGPGTRLTVT.

This chain connects TRBV5-1 to TRBJ2-7; D is unresolved. V shed 7 bases and J shed 3 bases, with 11 bases lying between them. CDR1 and CDR2 (germline): SGHRS, YFSETQ. The CDR3 spans 12 residues. The CDR3 reads CASPIAGYEQYF. The CDR3 DNA sequence: TGCGCCAGCCCCATAGCAGGCTACGAGCAGTACTTC.

The V gene is TRBV29-1, the J gene TRBJ1-1, with a possible D match to TRBD1 (5 bases). The CDR3 extends over 13 amino acids. The V gene lost 7 bases and the J gene lost 1 base, with 13 bases spanning the gap. The germline V gene has CDR1 SQVTM and CDR2 ANQGSEA. The CDR3 sequence is CSGKGRANTEAFF. CDR3 coding DNA: TGCAGCGGGAAAGGCAGGGCGAACACTGAAGCTTTCTTT.

The J gene is TRBJ1-1, the V gene TRBV27; a weak D match, TRBD1 (5 bases). This CDR3 spans 13 amino acids. V lost 9 bases, J lost 5 bases, and 16 bases lay in between. Germline V gene data show CDR1 as MNHEY and CDR2 as SMNVEV (reference sequence). CDR3 nucleotides: TGTGCCAGTAGCATAGCGGGGGTTACTGAAGCTTTCTTT. Translating it yields CASSIAGVTEAFF.

V usage is TRBV9 and J usage is TRBJ1-5, with D unresolved. V was clipped by 3 bases and J by 4 bases, with 11 bases between them. Germline V CDR1 and CDR2: SGDLS, YYNGEE. The CDR3 loop spans 14 amino acids. In nucleotides, the CDR3 is TGTGCCAGCAGCGGCCTCGAGGAGAATCAGCCCCAGCATTTT. Amino acid sequence: CASSGLEENQPQHF.

This clone turned up a few times. The rearrangement joins TRBV25-1 to TRBJ1-1, with D possibly being TRBD1 (6 bases). The CDR3 totals 14 residues. V lost 2 bases and J lost 4, with 11 bases in between. In germline, CDR1 is MGHDK, CDR2 SYGVNS. In nucleotides, the CDR3 is TGTGCCAGCAGTGAAGGGGGAGGGGGCACTGAAGCTTTCTTT. Amino acid sequence: CASSEGGGGTEAFF.

This chain joins TRBV19 and TRBJ2-3; D unresolved. CDR3 length: 14 amino acids. In germline, CDR1 is LNHDA, CDR2 SQIVND (reference sequence). V lost 3 bases to trimming and J lost 0 bases, with 7 bases between them. The CDR3 DNA sequence: TGTGCCAGTAGTATGCGTCTCAGCACAGATACGCAGTATTTT. Its translation is CASSMRLSTDTQYF.

This clone was detected a few times. V is TRBV9 and J is TRBJ2-5; D may be TRBD2 (7 bases). The V end was cut by 4 bases, the J end by 1 base, with 14 bases between. The CDR3 spans 15 residues. Germline CDR1 reads SGDLS; CDR2 reads YYNGEE. The CDR3 region has the DNA TGTGCCAGCAGCTTAGGCGGGGGCCCCCAAGAGACCCAGTACTTC. It specifies CASSLGGGPQETQYF.

The chain has TRBV4-1 and TRBJ1-1; a weak D match, TRBD1 (6 bases). This CDR3 has 14 residues. In germline, CDR1 is MGHRA, CDR2 YSYEKL. Trimming shortened V by 3 bases and J by 4 bases, and 12 bases separated the two germline ends. CDR3 region: CASSQRGEATEAFF. In nucleotides, the CDR3 is TGCGCCAGCAGCCAGAGGGGGGAGGCCACTGAAGCTTTCTTT.

This clone is classed as medium-sized. The chain links TRBV7-2 to TRBJ2-1; no definite D call. The CDR3 totals 12 residues. Germline V gene sequence: CDR1 SGHTA, CDR2 FQGNSA. Trimming took 1 base from V and 13 from J, leaving 11 bases between them. The CDR3 DNA is TGTGCCAGCAGCTTAGACTTGGCCGTCCAGTTCTTC. Amino acids: CASSLDLAVQFF. The entire variable domain, with the rest obtained from reference TRBV7-2 and TRBJ2-1, is as follows: GAGVSQSPSNKVTEKGKDVELRCDPISGHTALYWYRQSLGQGLEFLIYFQGNSAPDKSGLPSDRFSAERTGGSVSTLTIQRTQQEDSAVYLCASSLDLAVQFFGPGTRLTVL.

V gene TRBV6-6 combines with J gene TRBJ2-7, with 7 bases that match TRBD2. CDR1 MNHNY and CDR2 SVGAGI come from the germline V gene (reference sequence). The junction had 1 base not matched to a gene; V was cut back by 8 bases and J by 0 bases. CDR3 length equals 12 residues. Written as DNA, the CDR3 is TGTGCCAGCCGCGGGGGCTCCTACGAGCAGTACTTC. As protein: CASRGGSYEQYF.

The chain uses TRBV6-1 and TRBJ1-5, with D tentatively TRBD1 (5 bases). This CDR3 contains 14 residues. Germline-derived CDR1 and CDR2 are MNHNS and SASEGT. The V end was cut by 3 bases, the J end by 6 bases, with 12 bases between. Here the CDR3 DNA reads TGTGCCAGCAGTGATAGACTGGGGGGTCAGCCCCAGCATTTT. Translated, it gives CASSDRLGGQPQHF.

This chain links TRBV30 with TRBJ2-1, with 12 bases identical to TRBD2. Unmatched junction bases numbered 9, after V lost 0 bases and J lost 0 bases. The length of the CDR3 is 19 residues. CDR1 GTSNPN and CDR2 SVGIG come from the germline V gene (reference sequence). The CDR3 coding sequence is TGTGCCTGGAGTGTAGGTTTGACTAGCGGGGGCCGCTCCTACAATGAGCAGTTCTTC. It codes for CAWSVGLTSGGRSYNEQFF.

The V call is TRBV9, the J call TRBJ2-7, with 8 bases that match TRBD2. The ends lost 2 bases at V and 4 bases at J; junction bases unmatched: 8. The CDR3 contains 15 residues. Germline V CDR1 and CDR2: SGDLS, YYNGEE. As DNA, the CDR3 is TGTGCCAGCAGCGTTTCGTGGGCGGGGGGTTACGAGCAGTACTTC. Amino acid sequence: CASSVSWAGGYEQYF. Full variable domain (remainder filled in from reference TRBV9 and TRBJ2-7): DSGVTQTPKHLITATGQRVTLRCSPRSGDLSVYWYQQSLDQGLQFLIQYYNGEERAKGNILERFSAQQFPDLHSELNLSSLELGDSALYFCASSVSWAGGYEQYFGPGTRLTVT.